Included here is one TCR beta chain sequence, with context. Its target is unknown. Germline CDR1 and CDR2: MGHRA and YSYEKL. V lost 4 bases, J lost 6 bases, and 15 bases lay in between. The CDR3 is 14 amino acids. Clones were sequenced by immunoSEQ multiplex PCR, and TCRdb holds only the in-frame ones, with some missing. The repertoire consists of some 35,000 clones, with about nine tenths occurring once and the leading ten covering 0.15% to 0.2%. These data are taken from a study of monozygotic twins with cystic fibrosis. Regarding the study as a whole: No link emerged between shared CDR3 counts and age, concordance or severity.

The sequence was obtained from a boy between 2 and 10 years old with cystic fibrosis. The rearrangement joins TRBV4-1 to TRBJ1-1, with a possible D match to TRBD1 (5 bases). The sample was blood. CDR3 sequence reads: CASSLGDSSAEAFF. In DNA form, the CDR3 reads TGCGCCAGCAGCCTCGGAGACAGTAGCGCTGAAGCTTTCTTT.